The 17 T cell receptor beta chains below were found in one sample sequenced in a study of blood T cell repertoires in COVID-19. Produced via immunoSEQ multiplex PCR; TCRdb's table is partial and in-frame only. The data contain roughly 260,000 clones, roughly four fifths of them singletons. Material: PBMCs or T cells enriched from blood (not recorded which). These receptors were collected from a woman in her thirties or forties who had been exposed to COVID-19.

This clone was counted only a few times. Other DNA sequences of this sample code for an identical CDR3. The rearrangement joins TRBV7-3 to TRBJ2-1; D perhaps matches TRBD2 (5 bases). V was cut by 3 bases and J by 7 bases, with 10 bases left in between. Germline CDR1 reads SGHTA; CDR2 reads FQGTGA. The CDR3 covers 13 residues. CDR3 sequence (DNA): TGTGCCAGCAGCTTGGGCGGGTGGAATGAGCAGTTCTTC. Its translation is CASSLGGWNEQFF.

This chain uses TRBV3-1 (or the pseudogene TRBV3-2) with TRBJ1-6; 9 bases line up with TRBD1. Per germline, CDR1 LGHDT and CDR2 YNNKEL (reference sequence). The CDR3 totals 14 residues. V lost 6 bases and J lost 7; bases outside the gene matches: 4. CDR3 nucleotide sequence: TGTGCCAGCAGTCACAGGGGGCAAAATTCACCCCTCCACTTT. Residues: CASSHRGQNSPLHF.

The rearrangement uses TRBV19 and TRBJ2-3; TRBD2 matches 10 bases. The germline V gene encodes CDR1 LNHDA and CDR2 SQIVND (reference sequence). V trimming: 8 bases; J trimming: 1 base; junction bases outside the gene matches: 3. The CDR3 is 14 amino acids. The CDR3 spells CASGTSDRTDTQYF. CDR3 sequence (DNA): TGTGCCAGTGGGACTAGCGATCGCACAGATACGCAGTATTTT.

V gene TRBV7-3 combines with J gene TRBJ2-1; tentatively, D is TRBD2 (5 bases). The germline V gene has CDR1 SGHTA and CDR2 FQGTGA. V shed 3 bases and J shed 7 bases, with 13 bases lying between them. The CDR3 extends over 14 amino acids. CDR3 coding DNA: TGTGCCAGCAGCTTCCAGGACTGGAGTAATGAGCAGTTCTTC. Its translation: CASSFQDWSNEQFF.

The CDR3 here is CASSFGGSGAQYF. The CDR3 DNA reads TGTGCCAGCAGCTTCGGCGGAAGCGGGGCGCAGTATTTT. The gene calls are TRBV11-2 and TRBJ2-3; 7 bases are a match to TRBD2. Trimming removed 3 bases from V and 10 bases from J; junction bases left unmatched: 7. In germline, CDR1 is SGHAT, CDR2 FQNNGV. CDR3 length equals 13 residues.

The J gene is TRBJ1-4, the V gene TRBV24-1; 8 bases match TRBD1. Germline V lookup: CDR1 KGHDR, CDR2 SFDVKD. Trimming took 3 bases from V and 7 from J; bases not matched to a gene: 6. CDR3 size: 15 residues. The CDR3 spells CATSDGGTGSEKLFF. CDR3 bases: TGTGCCACCAGTGATGGCGGGACAGGTAGTGAAAAACTGTTTTTT.

The J gene is TRBJ1-2, the V gene TRBV10-3, with D unresolved. Trimming removed 6 bases from V and 8 bases from J, with 10 bases in between. Germline CDR1 ENHRY, CDR2 SYGVKD. This CDR3 is 11 amino acids long. The DNA for the CDR3 is TGTGCCATCAGACTAACTGAAGGCTACACCTTC. This gives the protein CAIRLTEGYTF.

The V call is TRBV4-1, the J call TRBJ1-1; no clear D. V shed 3 bases and J shed 1 base, with 9 bases lying between them. Germline CDR1 reads MGHRA; CDR2 reads YSYEKL. The CDR3 totals 14 residues. CDR3 coding DNA: TGCGCCAGCAGCCATATGGGAGAGAACACTGAAGCTTTCTTT. Protein sequence: CASSHMGENTEAFF.

CDR3 sequence (DNA): TGCGCCAGCAGTAGGCATCCTCCGGCGGACACTGAAGCTTTCTTT. Protein: CASSRHPPADTEAFF. The chain has TRBV5-1 and TRBJ1-1; D unresolved. The CDR3 consists of 15 residues. Germline lookup yields CDR1 SGHRS and CDR2 YFSETQ. V was shortened by 5 bases and J by 3 bases, with 17 bases between the two germline ends.

This clone has more than one count but fewer than ten. This sample includes further DNA sequences coding for the same CDR3. The CDR3 spells CASSSRTANTEAFF. In DNA, the CDR3 is TGCGCCAGCAGCTCGCGGACAGCGAACACTGAAGCTTTCTTT. The V and J genes are TRBV5-1 and TRBJ1-1; maybe TRBD1 (6 bases). Per the germline V gene, CDR1 is SGHRS and CDR2 is YFSETQ. The CDR3 totals 14 residues. V gave up 3 bases and J gave up 1 base, with 10 bases separating them.

The J gene is TRBJ2-1, the V gene TRBV6-6, with TRBD1 matching over 11 bases. V shed 2 bases, J shed 14 bases, and the junction held 5 bases outside the gene matches. CDR1 MNHNY and CDR2 SVGAGI come from the germline V gene (reference sequence). The CDR3 sequence is 13 residues long. CDR3 region: CASSYGMGQGEFF. In nucleotides, the CDR3 is TGTGCCAGCAGTTACGGGATGGGACAGGGGGAGTTCTTC.

This sequence joins TRBV18 and TRBJ1-1; TRBD1 matches 7 bases. Germline V lookup: CDR1 KGHSH, CDR2 LQKENI. This CDR3 has 16 amino acids. The V segment lost 4 bases and the J segment 1 base; nucleotides outside the gene matches: 9. DNA for the CDR3: TGTGCCAGCTCACGCACCCAGGGGACAGAGAACACTGAAGCTTTCTTT. This sequence encodes CASSRTQGTENTEAFF.

Only a few counts were recorded for this clone. This chain links TRBV15 with TRBJ2-1; tentatively, D is TRBD1 (6 bases). In germline, CDR1 is LNHNV, CDR2 YYDKDF (reference sequence). The CDR3 consists of 16 residues. The V and J ends lost 0 bases and 5 bases respectively, with 14 bases between them. The CDR3 sequence is CATSRDPGGRDNEQFF. The CDR3 nucleotides read TGTGCCACCAGCAGAGATCCTGGGGGCCGGGACAATGAGCAGTTCTTC.

J is TRBJ2-1 and V is TRBV2; D unclear. Trimming took off 7 bases at V and 5 bases at J, with 12 bases between the two ends. The CDR3 runs 13 residues. CDR1 is SNHLY and CDR2 is FYNNEI in the germline V gene. Here the CDR3 DNA reads TGTGCCAGCAACAAGGAGAGCAACAATGAGCAGTTCTTC. It specifies CASNKESNNEQFF.

The J gene is TRBJ1-4, the V gene TRBV5-1; 7 bases line up with TRBD1. There are 15 residues in the CDR3. The junction had 3 bases not matched to a gene; V was cut back by 2 bases and J by 2 bases. CDR1 is SGHRS, CDR2 YFSETQ, per germline. The DNA for the CDR3 is TGCGCCAGCAGCTTAGGGACAGTGACTAATGAAAAACTGTTTTTT. Translating it yields CASSLGTVTNEKLFF.

This chain uses TRBV11-2 with TRBJ1-1, with TRBD1 matching over 7 bases. This CDR3 has 13 amino acids. The junction had 6 bases not matched to a gene; V was cut back by 4 bases and J by 7 bases. Germline CDR1 and CDR2: SGHAT and FQNNGV. This chain's CDR3 is CASSSRQGIEAFF. CDR3 nucleotide sequence: TGTGCCAGCAGCTCTCGACAGGGTATTGAAGCTTTCTTT.

This clone came up once. V usage is TRBV5-1 and J usage is TRBJ1-6, with 9 bases that match TRBD1. With 0 bases clipped from V and 10 bases from J, the junction kept 5 bases outside the gene matches. This CDR3 region has 15 residues. Germline CDR1 reads SGHRS; CDR2 reads YFSETQ. Here the CDR3 DNA reads TGCGCCAGCAGCTTGGACGACAGGGGGGGATCACCCCTCCACTTT. Protein sequence: CASSLDDRGGSPLHF.